The 30 T cell receptor beta chains presented below share a single source sample, sequenced in a study. TCRdb re-called the 5' RACE reads with MiXCR, one entry per CDR3 protein. The sample yields around 7,300 distinct CDR3 sequences, around 42% seen once. Sequencing input: memory CD4+ T cells sorted from blood. Sample subset: memory CD4+ T cells, CD4+CD45RO+CD25-. All receptors come from a female donor with breast cancer.

A remark on this clonotype: A clone one base away is much larger, so this may be a read error. The rearrangement links TRBV15 to TRBJ2-7; a weak D match, TRBD1 (7 bases). From germline, CDR1 is LNHNV and CDR2 YYDKDF (reference sequence). Deletions cut 5 bases from V and 3 bases from J, with 14 bases between. CDR3 size: 14 residues. The CDR3 nucleotides are TGTGCCACCAGCTCCCCAGGGGGGAGCTACGAGCAGTACTTC. It yields the protein CATSSPGGSYEQYF.

This rearrangement joins TRBV6-6 to TRBJ1-1, with TRBD1 matching over 9 bases. J lost 10 bases, V lost 5 bases, and 17 bases had no gene match. Per the germline V gene, CDR1 is MNHNY and CDR2 is SVGAGI (reference sequence). The CDR3 covers 16 residues. DNA for the CDR3: TGTGCCAGCAGTCTACCGCGGACAGGGGCAGCTCCAACAGCTTTCTTT. Amino acids: CASSLPRTGAAPTAFF.

The rearrangement links TRBV20-1 to TRBJ2-3; D is unclear. Trimming removed 0 bases from V and 6 bases from J, with 13 bases in between. The CDR3 extends over 14 amino acids. Germline V gene sequence: CDR1 DFQATT, CDR2 SNEGSKA (reference sequence). CDR3 residues: CSARDGRKGDTQYF. CDR3 nucleotides: TGCAGTGCTAGAGACGGCCGAAAAGGCGATACGCAGTATTTT.

This clonotype is medium-sized in the sample. The V and J genes are TRBV20-1 and TRBJ2-7, with no clear D. The ends were cut back, 1 base at V and 0 bases at J, with 16 bases in the middle. The CDR3 spans 16 residues. Germline lookup yields CDR1 DFQATT and CDR2 SNEGSKA (reference sequence). The CDR3 nucleotides are TGCAGTGCTAGAGGAGATGGGCTAGTTGGCTCCTACGAGCAGTACTTC. As protein: CSARGDGLVGSYEQYF.

This chain connects TRBV5-1 to TRBJ2-2; no firm D call. Germline V gene data show CDR1 as SGHRS and CDR2 as YFSETQ. This CDR3 contains 15 residues. V lost 0 bases to trimming and J lost 3 bases, with 9 bases between them. CDR3 loop: CASSLAGLDTGELFF. CDR3 coding DNA: TGCGCCAGCAGCTTGGCCGGGTTAGACACCGGGGAGCTGTTTTTT. The variable domain in full, with the rest retrieved from reference TRBV5-1 and TRBJ2-2, is KAGVTQTPRYLIKTRGQQVTLSCSPISGHRSVSWYQQTPGQGLQFLFEYFSETQRNKGNFPGRFSGRQFSNSRSEMNVSTLELGDSALYLCASSLAGLDTGELFFGEGSRLTVL.

This clonotype was counted between two and nine times. The chain couples TRBV4-1 to TRBJ2-1, with 7 bases that match TRBD2. CDR1 is MGHRA, CDR2 YSYEKL, per germline. After removal of 3 bases from V and 7 bases from J, the junction contained 12 bases not matched to a gene. The length of the CDR3 is 16 residues. The CDR3: CASSHGTRLARNEQFF. CDR3 in DNA: TGCGCCAGCAGCCACGGGACTCGACTAGCCAGGAATGAGCAGTTCTTC.

This rearrangement joins TRBV6-1 to TRBJ1-1, with 7 nucleotides matching TRBD1. J lost 1 base, V lost 4 bases, and 3 bases had no gene match. CDR1 and CDR2 from the germline V gene are MNHNS and SASEGT. CDR3 length: 14 amino acids. The CDR3 spells CASSGRTGNTEAFF. The CDR3 DNA reads as TGTGCCAGCAGTGGTCGGACAGGGAACACTGAAGCTTTCTTT.

The rearrangement links TRBV5-1 to TRBJ2-1; D is unclear. The J call is doubtful: the DNA matches TRBJ2-5 better. The CDR3 runs to 14 residues. CDR1 and CDR2 from the germline V gene are SGHRS and YFSETQ. In DNA form, the CDR3 reads TGCGCCAGCAGTTTTTGGGGTCTCCAAGAGACCCAGTACTTC. It translates to CASSFWGLQETQYF.

J is TRBJ2-6 and V is TRBV20-1, with a possible D match to TRBD2 (5 bases). Trimming removed 1 base at V and 6 bases at J, with 10 bases between. The CDR3 runs 14 residues. Germline CDR1 reads DFQATT; CDR2 reads SNEGSKA (reference sequence). CDR3 sequence reads: CSARANGEANVLTF. CDR3 bases: TGCAGTGCTAGAGCGAACGGGGAGGCCAACGTCCTGACTTTC.

The chain has TRBV6-2 or TRBV6-3 and TRBJ2-1; 11 bases map to TRBD2. The germline CDR1 and CDR2 sequences are MNHEY and SVGEGT. The ends lost 6 bases at V and 0 bases at J; junction bases unmatched: 10. The CDR3 length is 18 residues. The CDR3 spells CASRDLAGGKSSYNEQFF. The CDR3 nucleotides are TGTGCCAGCAGAGATCTAGCGGGAGGAAAAAGCTCCTACAATGAGCAGTTCTTC.

This clonotype was counted between two and nine times. J is TRBJ2-7 and V is TRBV29-1; 9 nucleotides line up with TRBD1. The CDR3 has 13 residues. J lost 3 bases, V lost 5 bases, and 5 bases had no gene match. The germline gives CDR1 SQVTM, CDR2 ANQGSEA. The CDR3 sequence is CSVIGQGSYEQYF. CDR3 sequence (DNA): TGCAGCGTTATCGGACAGGGGAGCTACGAGCAGTACTTC.

The chain joins TRBV20-1 to TRBJ1-1; D is undetermined. Germline CDR1 and CDR2: DFQATT and SNEGSKA (reference sequence). The CDR3 extends over 12 amino acids. The V and J ends lost 2 bases and 0 bases respectively, with 4 bases between them. The CDR3 coding sequence is TGCAGTGCTAGACAGCTGAACACTGAAGCTTTCTTT. Residues: CSARQLNTEAFF.

This chain uses TRBV2 with TRBJ2-4; D is unresolved. The germline V gene has CDR1 SNHLY and CDR2 FYNNEI. Trimming left V 5 bases short and J 5 bases short, with 7 bases between. The CDR3 has 12 amino acids. The DNA for the CDR3 is TGTGCCAGCAGTTCGGTTCAAAACATTCAGTACTTC. Residues: CASSSVQNIQYF.

The gene calls are TRBV18 and TRBJ1-5; 7 bases are a match to TRBD1. V shed 6 bases and J 3 bases; nucleotides not matched to a gene: 11. The germline V gene encodes CDR1 KGHSH and CDR2 LQKENI. The CDR3 runs to 16 residues. Here the CDR3 reads CASSLNHDRDNQPQHF. The CDR3 DNA sequence: TGTGCCAGCTCGCTAAACCACGACAGGGACAATCAGCCCCAGCATTTT.

The rearrangement joins TRBV4-2 to TRBJ2-7; 8 bases map to TRBD1. This CDR3 is built from 16 residues. The V gene end was trimmed by 0 bases and the J gene end by 5 bases; junction bases not matched to a gene: 9. CDR1 and CDR2 (germline): LGHNA, YNFKEQ. CDR3 DNA sequence: TGTGCCAGCAGCCAAGATGACCGGGACAGGTTCCACGAGCAGTACTTC. Protein sequence: CASSQDDRDRFHEQYF.

The chain recombines TRBV20-1 with TRBJ1-5; 7 bases are a match to TRBD1. Germline values: CDR1 DFQATT, CDR2 SNEGSKA (reference sequence). The CDR3 totals 16 residues. With V trimmed by 0 bases and J by 4 bases, 9 bases remained unmatched. The chain's CDR3 is CSARDSRGRRNQPQHF. The CDR3 coding sequence is TGCAGTGCTAGAGATAGTAGGGGGCGTCGAAATCAGCCCCAGCATTTT.

This clonotype was seen more than once but under ten times. This chain links TRBV7-6 with TRBJ2-2, with D perhaps matching TRBD2 (6 bases). The V and J ends lost 5 bases and 4 bases respectively, with 14 bases between them. The CDR3 totals 15 residues. The V gene's germline CDR1 is SGHVS and CDR2 FNYEAQ. This CDR3 reads CASSQFSGVTGELFF. The DNA of the CDR3 is TGTGCCAGCAGCCAGTTCTCGGGGGTCACCGGGGAGCTGTTTTTT. The full variable domain, with the rest looked up from reference TRBV7-6 and TRBJ2-2, is GAGVSQSPRYKVTKRGQDVALRCDPISGHVSLYWYRQALGQGPEFLTYFNYEAQQDKSGLPNDRFSAERPEGSISTLTIQRTEQRDSAMYRCASSQFSGVTGELFFGEGSRLTVL.

The sample holds a few counts of this clonotype. This sequence joins TRBV20-1 and TRBJ2-7; D tentatively fits TRBD1 or TRBD2 (6 bases each). V lost 3 bases, J lost 5 bases, and 23 bases lay in between. CDR1 is DFQATT, CDR2 SNEGSKA, per germline (reference sequence). CDR3 length equals 16 residues. The CDR3 protein is CSASVLGGRLQDEQYF. CDR3 in DNA: TGCAGTGCTAGTGTCCTGGGGGGCCGATTACAAGACGAGCAGTACTTC.

Only a few counts were recorded for this clonotype. V gene TRBV5-1 combines with J gene TRBJ1-5; unclear D gene. CDR1 is SGHRS and CDR2 is YFSETQ in the germline V gene. The CDR3 has 11 amino acids. The germline V and J ends were trimmed by 0 bases and 7 bases, with 2 bases remaining between them. This CDR3 reads CASSLEQPQHF. The CDR3 DNA reads TGCGCCAGCAGCTTGGAACAGCCCCAGCATTTT. The whole variable domain, remainder taken from reference TRBV5-1 and TRBJ1-5, is KAGVTQTPRYLIKTRGQQVTLSCSPISGHRSVSWYQQTPGQGLQFLFEYFSETQRNKGNFPGRFSGRQFSNSRSEMNVSTLELGDSALYLCASSLEQPQHFGDGTRLSIL.

Concerning this clonotype: Compared with germline, one end of the junction differs, possibly owing to a read error. The chain recombines TRBV10-3 with TRBJ1-3, with D perhaps matching TRBD1 (5 bases). This CDR3 has 14 amino acids. Germline V gene data show CDR1 as ENHRY and CDR2 as SYGVKD. The DNA for the CDR3 is TGTACCATCAGGAGGGACGACGTAGGGAACACCATATATTTT. Amino acid sequence: CTIRRDDVGNTIYF.

V and J are TRBV6-5 and TRBJ2-7, with D tentatively TRBD1 (5 bases). There are 14 residues in the CDR3. V was trimmed by 0 bases and J by 6 bases, leaving 12 bases between them. The germline V gene has CDR1 MNHEY and CDR2 SVGAGI. The CDR3 sequence is CASSYSPVGAEQYF. The CDR3 DNA reads TGTGCCAGCAGTTACTCGCCGGTAGGGGCCGAGCAGTACTTC.

In its sample, this clonotype was seen a few times. The J gene is TRBJ1-1, the V gene TRBV7-9; the D is unclear. Trimming stripped 2 bases from V and 1 base from J, with 8 bases between. The V gene's germline CDR1 is SEHNR and CDR2 FQNEAQ (reference sequence). The CDR3 sequence is 14 residues long. The CDR3 DNA follows: TGTGCCAGCAGCTTATCGGGCCAGAACACTGAAGCTTTCTTT. Residues: CASSLSGQNTEAFF.

This clonotype has only a few counts. The V call is TRBV29-1, the J call TRBJ1-2, with 7 bases aligning to TRBD1. The CDR3 contains 15 residues. CDR1 is SQVTM and CDR2 is ANQGSEA in the germline V gene. CDR3 protein: CGGQAYSNDNYGYTF. CDR3 nucleotide sequence: TGCGGCGGACAGGCCTATTCGAATGATAACTATGGCTACACCTTC.

This clonotype appeared a few times. The gene calls are TRBV5-4 and TRBJ1-1; 9 positions agree with TRBD1. V lost 3 bases and J lost 7; bases outside the gene matches: 10. Germline CDR1 SGHNT, CDR2 YYREEE (reference sequence). This CDR3 is built from 15 residues. The CDR3, as DNA: TGTGCCAGCAGCTCCTCACAGGGGGCAACGAGTGAAGCTTTCTTT. Encoded protein: CASSSSQGATSEAFF.

A word on this clonotype: This may arise from a read error, as a much more abundant clone is one base away. The chain recombines TRBV20-1 with TRBJ2-7; 9 nucleotides align to TRBD1. CDR3 size: 13 residues. CDR1 and CDR2 (germline): DFQATT, SNEGSKA (reference sequence). The CDR3 protein is CGIQGAYTYEQYF. In DNA, the CDR3 is TGCGGGATACAGGGGGCCTACACCTACGAGCAGTACTTC.

A word on this clonotype: This likely comes from a read error, as the CDR3 has no conserved phenylalanine or tryptophan at its end. The rearrangement links TRBV20-1 to TRBJ1-2; D is undetermined. Germline CDR1 DFQATT, CDR2 SNEGSKA (reference sequence). CDR3 size: 14 residues. The V and J ends lost 0 bases and 2 bases respectively, with 10 bases between them. The CDR3 loop is CSARDGVINYGYTY. The CDR3 DNA is TGCAGTGCTAGAGATGGGGTTATCAACTATGGCTACACCTAC.

Within the sample, this clonotype is medium-sized (0.01 to 0.1%). The rearrangement joins TRBV6-6 to TRBJ2-3, with no clear D. The CDR3 extends over 12 amino acids. Trimming cost V 2 bases and J 2 bases, with 2 bases left between them. Per the germline V gene, CDR1 is MNHNY and CDR2 is SVGAGI (reference sequence). CDR3 sequence (DNA): TGTGCCAGCAGTTACAACACAGATACGCAGTATTTT. Protein product: CASSYNTDTQYF.

This rearrangement joins TRBV20-1 to TRBJ1-5; D is ambiguous. V lost 4 bases, J lost 4 bases, and 11 bases lay in between. The CDR3 length is 13 residues. CDR1 DFQATT and CDR2 SNEGSKA come from the germline V gene (reference sequence). The CDR3 DNA reads as TGCAGTGCTAACCGGGTCGCAAATCAGCCCCAGCATTTT. Translating it yields CSANRVANQPQHF.

This clonotype was counted only a few times. The rearrangement uses TRBV12-3 or TRBV12-4 and TRBJ2-3; TRBD1 matches 10 bases. The V gene end was trimmed by 6 bases and the J gene end by 4 bases; junction bases not matched to a gene: 10. The length of the CDR3 is 16 residues. CDR3: CASSHPRDRGPDTQYF. CDR3 nucleotides: TGTGCCAGCAGCCATCCCCGGGACAGGGGTCCAGATACGCAGTATTTT.

This clonotype was seen only a few times. The CDR3 region is CASSRLAENTGELFF. Written as DNA, the CDR3 is TGTGCCAGCAGCAGACTAGCGGAGAACACCGGGGAGCTGTTTTTT. The rearrangement uses TRBV7-8 and TRBJ2-2, with 9 bases aligning to TRBD2. The CDR3 is 15 residues long. V trimming: 5 bases; J trimming: 1 base; junction bases outside the gene matches: 2. The germline V gene has CDR1 SGHVS and CDR2 FQNEAQ.